This entry concerns a single T cell receptor (beta chain). The data originate from a study of blood T cell repertoires in COVID-19. At the level of the study: Sites in the United States, Italy and Spain provided acute and convalescent COVID-19 samples. PBMCs, B-cell-depleted T cells, or T cells were the source of the cDNA or gDNA that made up the material.

Per the study methods: Estimation of nucleated cell counts was performed using reference gene primer amplification. Clones were read by immunoSEQ multiplex PCR, and TCRdb kept only the in-frame ones, dropping some. Clonal size and the V and J genes are those of that table, whereas D and trimming came from the DNA. The profile shows 210,000 or so clones, 92% of them singletons. The CDR3 is made up of 14 amino acids. With V trimmed by 4 bases and J by 6 bases, 6 bases remained unmatched. Germline CDR1 and CDR2: LGHDT and YNNKEL (reference sequence). The specimen was peripheral blood. This chain connects TRBV3-1 (or the pseudogene TRBV3-2) to TRBJ1-3; TRBD1 agrees at 7 bases. The sequence was obtained from a man aged 30-40 years with acute or convalescent COVID-19. The CDR3 is CASSPYRGENTIYF. The DNA for the CDR3 is TGTGCCAGCAGCCCCTACAGGGGAGAAAACACCATATATTTT.